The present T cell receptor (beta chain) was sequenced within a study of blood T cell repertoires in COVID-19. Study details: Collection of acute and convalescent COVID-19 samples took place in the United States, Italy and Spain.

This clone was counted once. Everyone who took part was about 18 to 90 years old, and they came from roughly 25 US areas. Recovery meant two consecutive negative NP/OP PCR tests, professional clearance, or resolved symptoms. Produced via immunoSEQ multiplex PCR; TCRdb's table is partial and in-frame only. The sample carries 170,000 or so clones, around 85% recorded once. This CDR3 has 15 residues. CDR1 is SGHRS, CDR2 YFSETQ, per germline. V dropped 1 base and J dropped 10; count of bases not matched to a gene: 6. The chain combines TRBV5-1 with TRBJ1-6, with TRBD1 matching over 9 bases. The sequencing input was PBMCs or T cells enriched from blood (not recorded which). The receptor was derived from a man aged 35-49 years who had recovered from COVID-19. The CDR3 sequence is CASSLSTGGISPLHF. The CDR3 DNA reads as TGCGCCAGCAGCTTGTCTACAGGGGGCATATCACCCCTCCACTTT.